In its sample, the clone carrying this TCR beta chain was seen many times. The antigen remains unidentified. A single record per CDR3 protein comes from TCRdb applying MiXCR to the 5' RACE reads. The table records about 92,000 distinct CDR3 sequences, 8.8% of them present only once. The data derive from a study of CD8 T cells in ankylosing spondylitis. This CDR3 has 15 residues. Germline lookup yields CDR1 SGHTA and CDR2 FQGTGA. Germline trimming cut 5 bases from V and 3 bases from J; bases unmatched to any gene: 3. Overall study results and limits: Matched ankylosing spondylitis synovial fluid reportedly showed significant enrichment of disease-linked clones.

The rearrangement uses TRBV7-3 and TRBJ2-2, with 10 bases lining up with TRBD2. Sample: blood, either unsorted or a sorted T cell fraction (not recorded which). The clonotype originates from a male donor with ankylosing spondylitis or in good health (not recorded which). CDR3 sequence: CASSLAGADTGELFF. Here the CDR3 DNA reads TGTGCCAGCAGCCTAGCGGGGGCCGACACCGGGGAGCTGTTTTTT.